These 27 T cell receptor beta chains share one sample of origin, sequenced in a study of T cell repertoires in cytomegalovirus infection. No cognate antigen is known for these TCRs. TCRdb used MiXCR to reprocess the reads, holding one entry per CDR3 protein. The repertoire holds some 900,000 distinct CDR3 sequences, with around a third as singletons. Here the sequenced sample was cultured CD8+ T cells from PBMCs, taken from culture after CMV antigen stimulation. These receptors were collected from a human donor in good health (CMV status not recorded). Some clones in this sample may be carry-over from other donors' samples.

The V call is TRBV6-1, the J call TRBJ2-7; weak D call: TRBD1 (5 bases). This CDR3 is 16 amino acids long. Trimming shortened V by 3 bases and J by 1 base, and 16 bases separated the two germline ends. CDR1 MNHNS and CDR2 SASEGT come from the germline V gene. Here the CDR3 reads CASSELVGAGSYEQYF. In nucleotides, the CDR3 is TGTGCCAGCAGTGAGCTTGTTGGGGCTGGATCCTACGAGCAGTACTTC.

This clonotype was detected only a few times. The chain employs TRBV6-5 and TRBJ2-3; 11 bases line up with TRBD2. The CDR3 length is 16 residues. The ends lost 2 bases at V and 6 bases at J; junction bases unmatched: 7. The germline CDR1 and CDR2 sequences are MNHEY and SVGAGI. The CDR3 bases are TGTGCCAGCAGTTACATCACTAGCGGGGGACCCGATACGCAGTATTTT. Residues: CASSYITSGGPDTQYF.

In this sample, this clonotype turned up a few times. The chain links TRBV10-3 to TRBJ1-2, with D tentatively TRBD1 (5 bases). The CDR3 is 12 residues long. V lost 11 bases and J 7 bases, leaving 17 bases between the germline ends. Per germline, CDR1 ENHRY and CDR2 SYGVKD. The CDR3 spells CAAGDRLFGYTF. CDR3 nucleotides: TGTGCCGCGGGGGATAGACTCTTTGGCTACACCTTC.

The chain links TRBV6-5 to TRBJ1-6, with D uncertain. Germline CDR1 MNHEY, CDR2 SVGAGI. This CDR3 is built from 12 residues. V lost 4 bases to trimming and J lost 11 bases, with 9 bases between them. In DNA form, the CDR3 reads TGTGCCAGCAGTTCATACCCGGCACCCCTCCACTTT. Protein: CASSSYPAPLHF.

The CDR3 protein is CASSPAGTSGGFQETQYF. The CDR3 bases are TGTGCCAGCAGCCCTGCCGGGACTAGCGGGGGTTTCCAAGAGACCCAGTACTTC. This chain joins TRBV7-2 and TRBJ2-5; 14 nucleotides agree with TRBD2. CDR1 is SGHTA, CDR2 FQGNSA, per germline. CDR3 length equals 18 residues. V was pared by 5 bases and J by 1 base, with 9 bases of the junction left unmatched.

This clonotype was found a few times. The CDR3 DNA reads as TGTGCCAGCAGCCCCCCGCAAGGATCTCAGCCCCAGCATTTT. Residues: CASSPPQGSQPQHF. The rearrangement uses TRBV7-6 and TRBJ1-5; D is undetermined. This CDR3 has 14 amino acids. The V gene's germline CDR1 is SGHVS and CDR2 FNYEAQ. V lost 5 bases, J lost 6 bases, and 14 bases lay in between.

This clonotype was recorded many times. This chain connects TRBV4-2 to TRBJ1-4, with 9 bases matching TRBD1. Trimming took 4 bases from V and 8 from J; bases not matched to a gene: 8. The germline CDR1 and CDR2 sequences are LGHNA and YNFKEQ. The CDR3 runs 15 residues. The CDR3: CASSPRDRDDEKLFF. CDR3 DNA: TGTGCCAGCAGCCCCCGGGACAGGGACGACGAAAAACTGTTTTTT.

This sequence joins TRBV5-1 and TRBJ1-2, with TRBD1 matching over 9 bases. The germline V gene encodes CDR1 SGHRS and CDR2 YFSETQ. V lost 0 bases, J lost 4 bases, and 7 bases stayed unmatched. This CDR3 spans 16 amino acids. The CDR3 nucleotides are TGCGCCAGCAGCTTGGTTATGGGACAGGGCGTCTATGGCTACACCTTC. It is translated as CASSLVMGQGVYGYTF.

The CDR3 region is CASSEGGGFAYNEQFF. The CDR3 DNA follows: TGTGCCAGCAGTGAGGGTGGGGGTTTCGCCTACAATGAGCAGTTCTTC. This rearrangement joins TRBV6-1 to TRBJ2-1; possibly TRBD1 or TRBD2 for D (5 bases each). V was cut by 3 bases and J by 2 bases, with 14 bases left in between. The CDR3 consists of 16 residues. Germline V gene sequence: CDR1 MNHNS, CDR2 SASEGT.

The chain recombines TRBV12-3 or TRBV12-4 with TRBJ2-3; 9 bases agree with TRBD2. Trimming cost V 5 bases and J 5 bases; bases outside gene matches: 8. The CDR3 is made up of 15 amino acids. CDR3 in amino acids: CASSPLVAGVDTQYF. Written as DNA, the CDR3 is TGTGCCAGCAGTCCCTTAGTAGCGGGGGTAGATACGCAGTATTTT.

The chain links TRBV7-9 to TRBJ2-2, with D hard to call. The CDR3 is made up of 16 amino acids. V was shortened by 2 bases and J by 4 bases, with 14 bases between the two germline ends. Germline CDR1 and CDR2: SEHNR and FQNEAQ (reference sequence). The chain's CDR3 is CASSLLTGPATGELFF. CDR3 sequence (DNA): TGTGCCAGCAGCTTACTAACCGGCCCCGCCACCGGGGAGCTGTTTTTT.

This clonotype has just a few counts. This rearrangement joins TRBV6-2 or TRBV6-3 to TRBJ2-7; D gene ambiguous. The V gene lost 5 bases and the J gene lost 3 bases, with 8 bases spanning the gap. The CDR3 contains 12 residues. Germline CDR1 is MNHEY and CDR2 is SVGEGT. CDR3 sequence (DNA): TGTGCCAGCAGTCCCCTCGGCTACGAGCAGTACGTC. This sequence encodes CASSPLGYEQYV.

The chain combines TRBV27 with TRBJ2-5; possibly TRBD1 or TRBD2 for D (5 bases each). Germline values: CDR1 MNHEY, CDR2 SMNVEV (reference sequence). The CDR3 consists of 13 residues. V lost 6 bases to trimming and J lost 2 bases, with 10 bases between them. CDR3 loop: CASRPGSQETQYF. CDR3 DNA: TGTGCCAGCAGGCCAGGGAGTCAAGAGACCCAGTACTTC.

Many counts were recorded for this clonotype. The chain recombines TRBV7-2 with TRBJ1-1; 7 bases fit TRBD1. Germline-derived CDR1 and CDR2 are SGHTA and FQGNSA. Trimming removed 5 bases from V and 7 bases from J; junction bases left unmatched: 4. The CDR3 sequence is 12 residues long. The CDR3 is CASSPTGVEAFF. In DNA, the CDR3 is TGTGCCAGCAGCCCCACAGGGGTTGAAGCTTTCTTT.

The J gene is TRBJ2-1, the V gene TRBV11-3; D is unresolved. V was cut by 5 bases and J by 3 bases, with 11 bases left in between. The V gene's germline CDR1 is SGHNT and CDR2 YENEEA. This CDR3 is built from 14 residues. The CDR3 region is CASSPPNNYNEQFF. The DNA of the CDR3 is TGTGCCAGCAGCCCCCCTAATAACTACAATGAGCAGTTCTTC.

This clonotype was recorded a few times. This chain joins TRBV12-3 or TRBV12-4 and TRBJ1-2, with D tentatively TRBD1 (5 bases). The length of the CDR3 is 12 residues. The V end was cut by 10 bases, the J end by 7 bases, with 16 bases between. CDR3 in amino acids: CAIRDRRGGYTF. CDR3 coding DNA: TGTGCCATCCGGGACCGGAGGGGTGGCTACACCTTC.

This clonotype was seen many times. The CDR3 is CASSLTQTGTLYEQYF. The CDR3 DNA sequence: TGTGCCAGCAGCCTGACGCAGACAGGGACCCTCTACGAGCAGTACTTC. The V and J genes are TRBV7-2 and TRBJ2-7; TRBD1 agrees at 7 bases. The CDR3 has 16 residues. Germline V gives CDR1 SGHTA, CDR2 FQGNSA. V lost 5 bases and J lost 3; bases outside the gene matches: 13.

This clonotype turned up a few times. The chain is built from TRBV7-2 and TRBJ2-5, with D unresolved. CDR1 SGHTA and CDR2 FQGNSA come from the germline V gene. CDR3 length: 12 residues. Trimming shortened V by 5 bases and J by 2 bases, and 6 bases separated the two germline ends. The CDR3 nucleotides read TGTGCCAGCAGCCCCGCGCAAGAGACCCAGTACTTC. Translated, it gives CASSPAQETQYF.

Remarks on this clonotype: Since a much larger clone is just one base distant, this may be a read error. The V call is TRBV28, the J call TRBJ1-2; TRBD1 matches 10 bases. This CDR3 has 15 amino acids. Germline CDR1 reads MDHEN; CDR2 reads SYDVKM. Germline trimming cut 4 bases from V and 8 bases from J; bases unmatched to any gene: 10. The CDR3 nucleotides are TGTGCCAGCAGTTCCTCGGGACAGGGGACTGGAGGCTACACCTTC. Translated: CASSSSGQGTGGYTF.

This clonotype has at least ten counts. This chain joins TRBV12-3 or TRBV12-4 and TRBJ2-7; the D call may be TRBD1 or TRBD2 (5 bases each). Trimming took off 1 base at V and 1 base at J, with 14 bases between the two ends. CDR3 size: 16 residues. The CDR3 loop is CASSLGGEGASYEQYF. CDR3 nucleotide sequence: TGTGCCAGCAGTTTAGGAGGGGAAGGGGCTTCCTACGAGCAGTACTTC.

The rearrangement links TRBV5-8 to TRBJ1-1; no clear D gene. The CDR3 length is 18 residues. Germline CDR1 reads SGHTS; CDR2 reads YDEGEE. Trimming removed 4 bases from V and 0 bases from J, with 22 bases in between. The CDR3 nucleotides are TGTGCCAGCAGCCCGCCCTTGTTCCGACTGTCCATGAACACTGAAGCTTTCTTT. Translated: CASSPPLFRLSMNTEAFF.

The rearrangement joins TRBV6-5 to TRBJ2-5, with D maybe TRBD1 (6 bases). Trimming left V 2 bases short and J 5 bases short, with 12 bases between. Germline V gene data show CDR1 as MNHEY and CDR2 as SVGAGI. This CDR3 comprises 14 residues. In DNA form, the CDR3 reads TGTGCCAGCAGTTACAGGGGGATCTGGGAGACCCAGTACTTC. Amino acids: CASSYRGIWETQYF.

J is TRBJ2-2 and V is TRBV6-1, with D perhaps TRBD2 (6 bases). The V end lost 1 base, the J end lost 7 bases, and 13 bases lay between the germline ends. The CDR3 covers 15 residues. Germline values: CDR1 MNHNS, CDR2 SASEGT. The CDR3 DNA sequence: TGTGCCAGCAGTGAAGTTGCGGGGTTGCACGGGGAGCTGTTTTTT. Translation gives CASSEVAGLHGELFF.

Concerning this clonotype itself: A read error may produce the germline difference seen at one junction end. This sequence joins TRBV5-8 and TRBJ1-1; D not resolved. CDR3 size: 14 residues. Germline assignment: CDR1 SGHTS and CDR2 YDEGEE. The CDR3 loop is CANSRVISNTEAFF. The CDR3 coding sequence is TGTGCCAACAGCCGCGTCATATCGAACACTGAAGCTTTCTTT.

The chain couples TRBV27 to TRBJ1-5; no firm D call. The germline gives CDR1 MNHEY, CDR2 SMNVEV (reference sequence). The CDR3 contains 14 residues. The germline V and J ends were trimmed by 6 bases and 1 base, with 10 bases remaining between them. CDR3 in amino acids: CASRDPASNQPQHF. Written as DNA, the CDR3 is TGTGCCAGCAGAGACCCGGCGAGCAATCAGCCCCAGCATTTT.

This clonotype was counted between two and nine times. The CDR3 nucleotides read TGTGCCAGCAGCCCGAGCGGGGGGGCGAGTGAGCAGTACTTC. It encodes CASSPSGGASEQYF. This chain uses TRBV7-6 with TRBJ2-7, with 10 bases fitting TRBD2. The trim removed 5 bases at V and 7 bases at J, leaving 8 bases unmatched. Germline loops: CDR1 SGHVS, CDR2 FNYEAQ. The CDR3 is made up of 14 amino acids.

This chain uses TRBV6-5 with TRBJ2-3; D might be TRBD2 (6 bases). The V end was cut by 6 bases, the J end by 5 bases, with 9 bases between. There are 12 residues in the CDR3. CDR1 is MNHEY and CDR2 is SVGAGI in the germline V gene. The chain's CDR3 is CASRRGGDTQYF. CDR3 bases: TGTGCCAGCAGAAGGGGAGGAGATACGCAGTATTTT.